This T cell receptor beta chain originates from a study of TIL therapy for anti-PD-1-resistant metastatic lung cancer. CDR3 length: 13 residues. The V segment lost 6 bases and the J segment 3 bases; nucleotides outside the gene matches: 7. Per germline, CDR1 GTSNPN and CDR2 SVGIG (reference sequence). Sequencing used immunoSEQ v3. Assay used: immunoSEQ multiplex PCR; TCRdb lists only in-frame clones, some missing. The profile shows about 60,000 clones, 80% to 90% of them singletons. As for time point: pre-treatment sample, taken before nivolumab and TIL therapy. The genes are TRBV30 and TRBJ2-5; 7 nucleotides line up with TRBD2. This TCR came from a person aged 25 to 79 with non-small cell lung cancer. This specimen was blood, taken at baseline. CDR3 sequence (DNA): TGTGCCTGCAGGGCTAGCGGTAAAGAGACCCAGTACTTC. Translating gives CACRASGKETQYF.